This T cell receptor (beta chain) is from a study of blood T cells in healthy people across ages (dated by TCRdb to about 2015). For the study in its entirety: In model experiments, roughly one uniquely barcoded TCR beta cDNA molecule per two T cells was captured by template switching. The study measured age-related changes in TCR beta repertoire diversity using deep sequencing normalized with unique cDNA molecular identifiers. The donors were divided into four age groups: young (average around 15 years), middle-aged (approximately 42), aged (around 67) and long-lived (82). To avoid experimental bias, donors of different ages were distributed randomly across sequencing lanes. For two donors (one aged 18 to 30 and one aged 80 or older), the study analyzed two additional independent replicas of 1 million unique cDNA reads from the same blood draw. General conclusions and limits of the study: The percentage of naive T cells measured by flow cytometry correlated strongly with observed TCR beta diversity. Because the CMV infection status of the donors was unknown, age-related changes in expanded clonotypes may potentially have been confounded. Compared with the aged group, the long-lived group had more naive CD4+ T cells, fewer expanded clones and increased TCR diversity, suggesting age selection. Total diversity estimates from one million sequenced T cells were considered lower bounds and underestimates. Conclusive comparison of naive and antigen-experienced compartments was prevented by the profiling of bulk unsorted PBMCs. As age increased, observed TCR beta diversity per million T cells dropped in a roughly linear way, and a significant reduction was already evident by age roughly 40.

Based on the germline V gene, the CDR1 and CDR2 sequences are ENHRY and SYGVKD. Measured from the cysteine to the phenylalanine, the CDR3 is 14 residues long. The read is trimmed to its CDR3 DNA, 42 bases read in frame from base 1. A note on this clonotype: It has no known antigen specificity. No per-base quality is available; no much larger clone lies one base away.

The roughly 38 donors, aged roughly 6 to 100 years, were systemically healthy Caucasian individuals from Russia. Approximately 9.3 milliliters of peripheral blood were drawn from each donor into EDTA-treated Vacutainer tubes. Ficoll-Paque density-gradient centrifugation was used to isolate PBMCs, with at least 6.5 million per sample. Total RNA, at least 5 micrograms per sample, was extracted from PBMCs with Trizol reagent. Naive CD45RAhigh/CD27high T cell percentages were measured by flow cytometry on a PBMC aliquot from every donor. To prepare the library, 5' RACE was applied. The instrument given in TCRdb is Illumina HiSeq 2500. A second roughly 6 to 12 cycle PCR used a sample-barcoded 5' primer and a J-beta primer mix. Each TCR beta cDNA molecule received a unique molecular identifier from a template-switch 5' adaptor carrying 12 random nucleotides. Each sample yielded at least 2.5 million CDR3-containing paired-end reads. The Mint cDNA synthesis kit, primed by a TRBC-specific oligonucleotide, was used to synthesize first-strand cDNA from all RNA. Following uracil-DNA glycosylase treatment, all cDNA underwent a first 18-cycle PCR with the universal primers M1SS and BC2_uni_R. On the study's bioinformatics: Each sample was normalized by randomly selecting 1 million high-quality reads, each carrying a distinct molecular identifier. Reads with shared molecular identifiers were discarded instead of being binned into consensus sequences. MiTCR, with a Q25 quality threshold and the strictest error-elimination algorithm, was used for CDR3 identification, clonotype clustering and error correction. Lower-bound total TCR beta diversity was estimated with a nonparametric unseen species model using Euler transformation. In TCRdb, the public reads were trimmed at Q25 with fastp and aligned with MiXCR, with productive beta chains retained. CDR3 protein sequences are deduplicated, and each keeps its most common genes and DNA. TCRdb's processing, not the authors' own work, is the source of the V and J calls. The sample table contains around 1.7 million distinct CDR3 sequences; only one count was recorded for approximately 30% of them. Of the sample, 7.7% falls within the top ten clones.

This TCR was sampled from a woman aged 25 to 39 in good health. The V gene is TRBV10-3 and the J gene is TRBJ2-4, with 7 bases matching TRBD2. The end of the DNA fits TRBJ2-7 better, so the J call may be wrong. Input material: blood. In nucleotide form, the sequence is TGTGCCATCAGTGGTCTAGCGGAGCCCTACGAGCAGTACTTC. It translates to CAISGLAEPYEQYF.